Below are 13 T cell receptor beta chains sequenced from a single sample in a study of control samples from healthy donors and cancer patients. TCRdb keeps only in-frame clones here, not all; method: immunoSEQ multiplex PCR. This table holds tens of thousands of clones, approximately 94% found once. Sequencing was carried out using blood. The source of these receptors is a woman aged 18-29 years in good health.

This chain joins TRBV2 and TRBJ1-4; D gene ambiguous. Germline values: CDR1 SNHLY, CDR2 FYNNEI. This CDR3 is built from 11 residues. V lost 4 bases to trimming and J lost 13 bases, with 10 bases between them. As DNA, the CDR3 is TGTGCCAGCAGTGTGGTGAAATTACTGTTTTTT. This sequence encodes CASSVVKLLFF.

The V call is TRBV2, the J call TRBJ2-3; 12 bases are shared with TRBD2. CDR1 is SNHLY, CDR2 FYNNEI, per germline. V trimming: 3 bases; J trimming: 2 bases; junction bases outside the gene matches: 3. The CDR3 extends over 16 amino acids. The CDR3 region has the DNA TGTGCCAGCAGTGAGGGACTAGCGGGCCACACAGATACGCAGTATTTT. Translating gives CASSEGLAGHTDTQYF.

The chain combines TRBV28 with TRBJ1-5; the D is unclear. V was cut by 5 bases and J by 5 bases, with 10 bases left in between. Germline V lookup: CDR1 MDHEN, CDR2 SYDVKM. This CDR3 has 13 amino acids. The CDR3 DNA follows: TGTGCCAGCAGTCCCTCGCCTGATCAGCCCCAGCATTTT. Translating it yields CASSPSPDQPQHF.

This chain links TRBV6-2 or TRBV6-3 with TRBJ2-7; maybe TRBD1 (5 bases). The CDR3 length is 17 residues. V shed 6 bases and J shed 6 bases, with 27 bases lying between them. CDR1 and CDR2 from the germline V gene are MNHEY and SVGEGT. CDR3 DNA sequence: TGTGCCAGCAGCCCTGAGGTCAGGGTTTTGTTTTCGTCCGAGCAGTACTTC. Its protein product is CASSPEVRVLFSSEQYF.

This rearrangement joins TRBV28 to TRBJ2-5, with D unresolved. The CDR3 spans 14 residues. V dropped 7 bases and J dropped 4 bases, with 16 bases sitting between them. Germline V gene lookup returns CDR1 MDHEN and CDR2 SYDVKM. The CDR3 bases are TGTGCCAGCATCCCGGGTGGATCTACAGAGACCCAGTACTTC. This translates into CASIPGGSTETQYF.

This chain links TRBV18 with TRBJ2-5; D unclear. The CDR3 consists of 13 residues. From germline, CDR1 is KGHSH and CDR2 LQKENI. V gave up 0 bases and J gave up 1 base, with 3 bases separating them. The CDR3, as DNA: TGTGCCAGCTCACCACCGGGCCAAGAGACCCAGTACTTC. This codes for CASSPPGQETQYF.

In DNA, the CDR3 is TGTGCCAGCAGTTCAAATAAGAATCAGCCCCAGCATTTT. Amino acids: CASSSNKNQPQHF. V and J are TRBV27 and TRBJ1-5; D is ambiguous. The CDR3 sequence is 13 residues long. Germline V gene sequence: CDR1 MNHEY, CDR2 SMNVEV (reference sequence). V lost 4 bases to trimming and J lost 4 bases, with 8 bases between them.

The chain joins TRBV28 to TRBJ2-7; 8 bases map to TRBD1. The junction had 14 bases not matched to a gene; V was cut back by 4 bases and J by 3 bases. Germline loops: CDR1 MDHEN, CDR2 SYDVKM. This CDR3 has 17 residues. CDR3 loop: CASSSNPPGQVNYEQYF. The CDR3 DNA is TGTGCCAGCAGTTCAAACCCCCCGGGACAGGTCAACTACGAGCAGTACTTC.

This chain connects TRBV27 to TRBJ2-5; TRBD1 might be the D (5 bases). The ends were cut back, 3 bases at V and 3 bases at J, with 14 bases in the middle. This CDR3 spans 15 amino acids. The germline CDR1 and CDR2 sequences are MNHEY and SMNVEV (reference sequence). CDR3 region: CASSFNPGAEETQYF. The CDR3 nucleotides are TGTGCCAGCAGTTTTAACCCTGGGGCTGAAGAGACCCAGTACTTC.

The V call is TRBV4-1, the J call TRBJ1-1; no firm D call. Germline V CDR1 and CDR2: MGHRA, YSYEKL. V lost 0 bases to trimming and J lost 5 bases, with 7 bases between them. The CDR3 length is 13 residues. CDR3 DNA: TGCGCCAGCAGCCAAGAAGCGGGGACTGAAGCTTTCTTT. Protein: CASSQEAGTEAFF.

V gene TRBV19 combines with J gene TRBJ1-1; 7 nucleotides agree with TRBD1. CDR3 size: 11 residues. Unmatched junction bases numbered 2, after V lost 6 bases and J lost 7 bases. Germline CDR1 is LNHDA and CDR2 is SQIVND (reference sequence). The CDR3 DNA follows: TGTGCCAGTAGGCAGGGGGATGAAGCTTTCTTT. This sequence encodes CASRQGDEAFF.

This chain links TRBV28 with TRBJ2-1; D remains ambiguous. This CDR3 has 14 amino acids. V lost 6 bases to trimming and J lost 8 bases, with 17 bases between them. Germline V gene data show CDR1 as MDHEN and CDR2 as SYDVKM. DNA for the CDR3: TGTGCCAGCAGCCGAGCCAGCAGGTTTGATGAGCAGTTCTTC. Translated, it gives CASSRASRFDEQFF. Based on the CDR3 plus reference TRBV28 and TRBJ2-1, the full variable domain is DVKVTQSSRYLVKRTGEKVFLECVQDMDHENMFWYRQDPGLGLRLIYFSYDVKMKEKGDIPEGYSVSREKKERFSLILESASTNQTSMYLCASSRASRFDEQFFGPGTRLTVL.

The chain couples TRBV5-1 to TRBJ2-1; D may be TRBD2 (6 bases). The CDR3 spans 16 residues. Germline V gene data show CDR1 as SGHRS and CDR2 as YFSETQ. V was trimmed by 0 bases and J by 1 base, leaving 11 bases between them. The DNA for the CDR3 is TGCGCCAGCAGCTTGGATGCGGGGACGTCCTACAATGAGCAGTTCTTC. This encodes CASSLDAGTSYNEQFF.